These 23 T cell receptor beta chains came from one sample sequenced in a study of T-cell reconstitution after alpha-beta-depleted transplantation in children. Unique molecular identifiers were used to barcode this TCRbeta library. TCRdb processed the PCR reads anew with MiXCR; each CDR3 protein has one entry. Of approximately 250,000 distinct CDR3 sequences detected, about a quarter appear once; the ten largest clones hold roughly 2.5%. The specimen comprised PBMCs, sampled before TCRalphabeta/CD19-depleted stem cell transplant. These TCRs come from a girl aged 2 to 9 with Fanconi anemia, due to receive a stem cell transplant.

This clonotype showed up just a few times. CDR3 sequence reads: CSAKSDRDTEAFF. CDR3 sequence (DNA): TGCAGTGCTAAGTCGGACAGGGACACTGAAGCTTTCTTT. The J gene is TRBJ1-1, the V gene TRBV20-1; TRBD1 matches 8 bases. The V and J ends lost 4 bases and 3 bases, in that order; junction bases with no gene match: 4. The length of the CDR3 is 13 residues. Germline values: CDR1 DFQATT, CDR2 SNEGSKA (reference sequence).

This clonotype has ten or more counts. The CDR3 loop is CATSRDYRDPSTDTQYF. Written as DNA, the CDR3 is TGTGCCACCAGCAGAGACTACAGGGACCCTAGCACAGATACGCAGTATTTT. The chain recombines TRBV15 with TRBJ2-3; a weak D match, TRBD1 (6 bases). Germline V gene lookup returns CDR1 LNHNV and CDR2 YYDKDF (reference sequence). V lost 0 bases to trimming and J lost 0 bases, with 13 bases between them. This CDR3 is 17 amino acids long. Complete variable domain (other parts from reference TRBV15 and TRBJ2-3): DAMVIQNPRYQVTQFGKPVTLSCSQTLNHNVMYWYQQKSSQAPKLLFHYYDKDFNNEADTPDNFQSRRPNTSFCFLDIRSPGLGDTAMYLCATSRDYRDPSTDTQYFGPGTRLTVL.

This chain uses TRBV15 with TRBJ2-3, with no clear D. V was shortened by 5 bases and J by 3 bases, with 9 bases between the two germline ends. The length of the CDR3 is 13 residues. Germline CDR1 LNHNV, CDR2 YYDKDF (reference sequence). Written as DNA, the CDR3 is TGTGCCACCAGCCTAACCCCGACAGATACGCAGTATTTT. Translating gives CATSLTPTDTQYF.

The V gene is TRBV29-1, the J gene TRBJ1-1; D ambiguous. The germline V gene encodes CDR1 SQVTM and CDR2 ANQGSEA. CDR3 length: 12 amino acids. V was shortened by 4 bases and J by 4 bases, with 10 bases between the two germline ends. Here the CDR3 DNA reads TGCAGCGTTGTTTGGAAAGGCACTGAAGCTTTCTTT. Protein: CSVVWKGTEAFF.

There are a few counts of this clonotype. This chain connects TRBV29-1 to TRBJ2-2; D uncertain. This CDR3 has 11 residues. From germline, CDR1 is SQVTM and CDR2 ANQGSEA. V was cut by 7 bases and J by 3 bases, with 6 bases left in between. The CDR3 reads CSGEYTGELFF. The CDR3 DNA is TGCAGCGGAGAGTACACCGGGGAGCTGTTTTTT.

This sequence joins TRBV10-3 and TRBJ2-5, with 7 positions matching TRBD2. Germline V gene data show CDR1 as ENHRY and CDR2 as SYGVKD. The CDR3 sequence is 14 residues long. With 6 bases clipped from V and 3 bases from J, the junction kept 7 bases outside the gene matches. The CDR3 bases are TGTGCCATCAGAGGCTTTGCGGGAGAAGAGACCCAGTACTTC. Its protein is CAIRGFAGEETQYF.

This clonotype was recorded many times. V gene TRBV20-1 combines with J gene TRBJ1-6; 12 bases fit TRBD1. The J segment lost 8 bases and the V segment lost 1 base, leaving 3 bases of the junction unmatched. CDR1 and CDR2 (germline): DFQATT, SNEGSKA (reference sequence). The CDR3 is 15 amino acids. This chain's CDR3 is CSARVGTGGDSPLHF. CDR3 bases: TGCAGTGCTAGAGTCGGGACAGGGGGCGATTCACCCCTCCACTTT.

This clonotype occurred many times. The chain links TRBV11-2 to TRBJ2-1; 10 positions agree with TRBD2. The germline V gene has CDR1 SGHAT and CDR2 FQNNGV. J gave up 4 bases and V 2 bases, and 11 bases lay outside the gene matches. The CDR3 is 18 residues long. The CDR3 DNA sequence: TGTGCCAGCAGCTTACGTCTAGCGGGAGTGCCCTCATACAATGAGCAGTTCTTC. Its protein is CASSLRLAGVPSYNEQFF.

The sample holds many counts of this clonotype. The chain combines TRBV12-3 or TRBV12-4 with TRBJ2-7; 7 bases match TRBD2. V lost 6 bases and J lost 3; bases outside the gene matches: 8. CDR3 length: 14 amino acids. CDR3 region: CASRPSGKGYEQYF. The CDR3, as DNA: TGTGCCAGCAGGCCCAGCGGGAAAGGCTACGAGCAGTACTTC.

This clonotype was seen ten or more times. The chain employs TRBV6-6 and TRBJ2-7; D gene ambiguous. The CDR3 has 10 residues. V lost 6 bases and J lost 4, with 4 bases in between. CDR1 and CDR2 (germline): MNHNY, SVGAGI (reference sequence). The CDR3 DNA reads as TGTGCCAGCAGAAATTACGAGCAGTACTTC. This translates into CASRNYEQYF.

In its sample, this clonotype was seen a few times. The chain uses TRBV7-9 and TRBJ2-7; 7 bases are shared with TRBD1. The CDR3 totals 13 residues. J lost 3 bases, V lost 5 bases, and 4 bases had no gene match. CDR1 is SEHNR, CDR2 FQNEAQ, per germline (reference sequence). This CDR3 is CASSTRTGYEQYF. CDR3 sequence (DNA): TGTGCCAGCAGCACCAGGACAGGCTACGAGCAGTACTTC. The full variable domain, rest sourced from reference TRBV7-9 and TRBJ2-7, is DTGVSQNPRHKITKRGQNVTFRCDPISEHNRLYWYRQTLGQGPEFLTYFQNEAQLEKSRLLSDRFSAERPKGSFSTLEIQRTEQGDSAMYLCASSTRTGYEQYFGPGTRLTVT.

The chain employs TRBV20-1 and TRBJ1-1, with D hard to call. CDR3 length equals 13 residues. Germline-derived CDR1 and CDR2 are DFQATT and SNEGSKA (reference sequence). V was trimmed by 7 bases and J by 0 bases, leaving 12 bases between them. The CDR3 spells CSVQAKVNTEAFF. CDR3 nucleotides: TGCAGTGTCCAAGCCAAGGTGAACACTGAAGCTTTCTTT.

This clonotype showed up just a few times. This chain joins TRBV5-1 and TRBJ2-3; possibly TRBD2 for D (7 bases). The CDR3 runs 15 residues. Deletions cut 3 bases from V and 4 bases from J, with 15 bases between. Per germline, CDR1 SGHRS and CDR2 YFSETQ. The CDR3 nucleotides are TGCGCCAGCAGCTATGAGGGGGGGGCGCCAGATACGCAGTATTTT. This translates into CASSYEGGAPDTQYF.

This clonotype came up once. The chain combines TRBV6-1 with TRBJ2-5; weak D call: TRBD2 (5 bases). V was cut by 0 bases and J by 5 bases, with 13 bases left in between. CDR3 length equals 15 residues. Germline loops: CDR1 MNHNS, CDR2 SASEGT. The CDR3 sequence: CASSEAPDRRETQYF. DNA of the CDR3: TGTGCCAGCAGTGAAGCCCCCGACCGGAGGGAGACCCAGTACTTC.

This CDR3 is CSAIRNPYGYTF. In nucleotides, the CDR3 is TGCAGTGCTATTAGGAATCCCTATGGCTACACCTTC. The V and J genes are TRBV20-1 and TRBJ1-2; D is ambiguous. Trimming pared 4 bases from V and 4 bases from J, leaving 10 bases between. Germline CDR1 reads DFQATT; CDR2 reads SNEGSKA (reference sequence). The CDR3 loop spans 12 amino acids.

The chain carries TRBV20-1 and TRBJ1-2; perhaps TRBD1 as D (5 bases). Germline assignment: CDR1 DFQATT and CDR2 SNEGSKA (reference sequence). The CDR3 is made up of 13 amino acids. CDR3 bases: TGCTTCTGGGGCCAGGCTCCCCGCTCTGGCTACACCTTC. Protein product: CFWGQAPRSGYTF.

CDR3 in amino acids: CASSLAGSGSPYEQYF. In DNA form, the CDR3 reads TGCGCCAGCAGCTTGGCAGGGTCCGGGTCCCCCTACGAGCAGTACTTC. The chain employs TRBV5-1 and TRBJ2-7, with D perhaps TRBD1 (5 bases). The CDR3 extends over 16 amino acids. V was trimmed by 0 bases and J by 2 bases, leaving 15 bases between them. In germline, CDR1 is SGHRS, CDR2 YFSETQ.

The chain is built from TRBV4-2 and TRBJ2-7; D might be TRBD1 or TRBD2, each matching 5 bases. This CDR3 is built from 17 residues. Germline V gene data show CDR1 as LGHNA and CDR2 as YNFKEQ. Trimming stripped 0 bases from V and 1 base from J, with 16 bases between. The CDR3: CASSQDLGRGHSYEQYF. The CDR3 nucleotides read TGTGCCAGCAGCCAAGATTTAGGGAGAGGACATTCCTACGAGCAGTACTTC.

This clonotype was detected ten times or more. In DNA form, the CDR3 reads TGTGCCATCACTCCACTCGGGACAGCGACGGACAATGAGCAGTTCTTC. Its protein is CAITPLGTATDNEQFF. This rearrangement joins TRBV10-3 to TRBJ2-1; 7 bases match TRBD1. CDR1 ENHRY and CDR2 SYGVKD come from the germline V gene. The CDR3 contains 16 residues. Losses at the gene ends were 7 bases for V and 5 bases for J; bases not matched to a gene: 14.

The rearrangement uses TRBV20-1 and TRBJ2-7; the D gene could be TRBD1 or TRBD2 (5 bases each). Trimming shortened V by 7 bases and J by 3 bases, and 13 bases separated the two germline ends. Per germline, CDR1 DFQATT and CDR2 SNEGSKA (reference sequence). The CDR3 loop spans 12 amino acids. CDR3: CSGMGPIYEQYF. The CDR3 DNA sequence: TGCAGTGGCATGGGACCGATCTACGAGCAGTACTTC.

This clonotype was counted many times. The chain has TRBV5-1 and TRBJ2-7; D unclear. V gave up 0 bases and J gave up 2 bases, with 12 bases separating them. Germline lookup yields CDR1 SGHRS and CDR2 YFSETQ. This CDR3 is 15 amino acids long. CDR3 DNA sequence: TGCGCCAGCAGCTTGGGATTGGCCGGACCCTACGAGCAGTACTTC. This sequence encodes CASSLGLAGPYEQYF.

This chain uses TRBV29-1 with TRBJ1-3; D is ambiguous. Germline V gene lookup returns CDR1 SQVTM and CDR2 ANQGSEA. Trimming took off 0 bases at V and 4 bases at J, with 4 bases between the two ends. The CDR3 covers 12 residues. CDR3 sequence: CSVEEFGNTIYF. As DNA, the CDR3 is TGCAGCGTTGAAGAGTTCGGAAACACCATATATTTT.

The table lists this clonotype with many counts. This chain links TRBV9 with TRBJ2-1; no firm D call. Trimming stripped 1 base from V and 5 bases from J, with 4 bases between. CDR3 size: 12 residues. CDR1 SGDLS and CDR2 YYNGEE come from the germline V gene. The CDR3 sequence is CASSVSDNEQFF. CDR3 bases: TGTGCCAGCAGCGTATCAGACAATGAGCAGTTCTTC.